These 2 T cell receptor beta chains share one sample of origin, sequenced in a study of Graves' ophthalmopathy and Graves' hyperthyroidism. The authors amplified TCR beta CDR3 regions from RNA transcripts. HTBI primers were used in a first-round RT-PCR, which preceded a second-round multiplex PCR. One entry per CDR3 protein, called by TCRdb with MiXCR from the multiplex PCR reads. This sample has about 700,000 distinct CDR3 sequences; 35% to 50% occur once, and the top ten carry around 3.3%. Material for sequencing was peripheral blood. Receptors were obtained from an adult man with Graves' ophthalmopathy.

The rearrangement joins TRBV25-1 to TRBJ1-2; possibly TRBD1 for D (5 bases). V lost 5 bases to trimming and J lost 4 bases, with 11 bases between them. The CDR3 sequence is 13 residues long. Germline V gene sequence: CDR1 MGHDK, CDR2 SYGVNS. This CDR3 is CASSNFGTYGYTF. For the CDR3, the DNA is TGTGCCAGCAGTAACTTCGGGACCTATGGCTACACCTTC.

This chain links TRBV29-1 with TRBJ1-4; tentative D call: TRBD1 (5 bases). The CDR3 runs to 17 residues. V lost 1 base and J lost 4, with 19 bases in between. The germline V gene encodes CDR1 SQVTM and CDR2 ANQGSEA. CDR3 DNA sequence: TGCAGCGTTGAAGTCCCGCGGAGGGACGTAAATAATGAAAAACTGTTTTTT. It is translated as CSVEVPRRDVNNEKLFF.